Listed below are T cell receptor beta chains from one sample, sequenced in a study of cytomegalovirus exposure and HLA in healthy donors. Produced via immunoSEQ multiplex PCR; TCRdb's table is partial and in-frame only. This table has some 200,000 clones, about 9% appearing once. Sequenced sample: PBMCs. The receptors come from a woman in her thirties in good health and CMV-seropositive. Each CDR3 is given with its conserved first and last residue. D genes are given only for firm matches. Clone size appears in some rows only: once, few, many, or a class for an expanded clone.

V	J	size	D	CDR3	DNA
TRBV5-1	TRBJ1-2	-	-	CASSLDWQGGGYTF	TGCGCCAGCAGCTTGGATTGGCAGGGAGGTGGCTACACCTTC
TRBV13	TRBJ1-2	few	-	CASSSRGTKTYYGYTF	TGTGCCAGCAGCTCGAGGGGGACAAAGACTTATTATGGCTACACCTTC
TRBV9	TRBJ2-5	-	TRBD1	CASSTAGGETQYF	TGTGCCAGCAGTACCGCAGGGGGAGAGACCCAGTACTTC
TRBV19	TRBJ2-6	few	-	CATHATGIKPTGANVLTF	TGTGCTACACATGCTACAGGGATTAAGCCGACGGGGGCCAACGTCCTGACTTTC
TRBV25-1	TRBJ1-4	few	-	CASSDPLTLPGGEKLFF	TGTGCCAGCAGTGATCCCCTCACACTCCCGGGGGGGGAAAAACTGTTTTTT
TRBV5-1	TRBJ2-5	few	-	CASSLTSTGETQYF	TGCGCCAGCAGCTTGACTAGTACAGGGGAGACCCAGTACTTC
TRBV27	TRBJ2-7	few	-	CASSFMGRTLPYEQYF	TGTGCCAGCAGTTTCATGGGCAGAACTTTGCCCTACGAGCAGTACTTC
TRBV30	TRBJ1-1	-	-	CAWTLKGVNTEAFF	TGTGCCTGGACCTTAAAGGGGGTTAACACTGAAGCTTTCTTT
TRBV13	TRBJ2-7	few	-	CASSPSRGYEQYF	TGTGCCAGCAGCCCCTCTAGGGGCTACGAGCAGTACTTC
TRBV5-1	TRBJ1-2	-	-	CASSPNPLREGYTF	TGCGCCAGCTCCCCCAATCCCCTTCGGGAGGGCTACACCTTC
TRBV18	TRBJ2-1	few	TRBD1	CASSRQGSYNEQFF	TGTGCCAGCTCTAGACAGGGCTCCTACAATGAGCAGTTCTTC
TRBV6-4	TRBJ2-7	-	TRBD2	CASRNGGGSEQYF	TGTGCCAGCAGGAATGGGGGGGGGAGCGAGCAGTACTTC
TRBV11-2	TRBJ2-7	few	TRBD1	CASSLGQTGRPVPTNEQYF	TGTGCCAGCAGCTTAGGTCAGACAGGGCGGCCCGTCCCGACGAACGAGCAGTACTTC
TRBV5-1	TRBJ1-4	few	TRBD1	CASSWAGQGAEKLFF	TGCGCCAGCAGCTGGGCGGGACAGGGGGCCGAAAAACTGTTTTTT
TRBV4-1	TRBJ2-2	-	TRBD2	CASSQEAAGSGLAGVTGELFF	TGCGCCAGCAGCCAAGAGGCGGCGGGTTCTGGACTAGCGGGAGTGACCGGGGAGCTGTTTTTT
TRBV6-5	TRBJ2-3	few	TRBD2	CASSYKGTSATDTQYF	TGTGCCAGCAGTTACAAAGGGACTAGCGCCACAGATACGCAGTATTTT
TRBV18	TRBJ1-1	few	-	CASRPGGDTEAFF	TGTGCCAGTCGTCCCGGAGGGGACACTGAAGCTTTCTTT
TRBV2	TRBJ1-2	few	-	CASPPSNQNYGYTF	TGTGCCAGCCCTCCCAGTAATCAAAACTATGGCTACACCTTC
TRBV5-1	TRBJ1-1	-	TRBD1	CASSLETGGLRGAFF	TGCGCCAGCAGCTTGGAGACAGGGGGCTTGAGAGGAGCTTTCTTT
TRBV5-6	TRBJ1-2	-	-	CASSLSGRYYYGYTF	TGTGCCAGCAGCTTGTCCGGCAGGTACTACTATGGCTACACCTTC
TRBV2	TRBJ1-5	-	-	CASSEGTDLRPQHF	TGTGCCAGCAGTGAAGGGACAGACCTGAGGCCCCAGCATTTT
TRBV7-9	TRBJ2-3	-	-	CASSSPRREEDTQYF	TGTGCCAGCAGCTCCCCCCGCAGGGAGGAAGATACGCAGTATTTT
TRBV13	TRBJ2-7	few	TRBD2	CASSLVRASGFPEQYF	TGTGCCAGCAGCTTAGTAAGGGCTAGCGGTTTTCCCGAGCAGTACTTC
TRBV18	TRBJ1-1	-	TRBD1	CASSQGTGAMNTEAFF	TGTGCCAGCTCACAGGGGACAGGGGCGATGAACACTGAAGCTTTCTTT
TRBV11-3	TRBJ2-1	-	-	CASSLDEGDEQFF	TGTGCCAGCAGCTTAGATGAGGGCGACGAGCAGTTCTTC
TRBV4-1	TRBJ2-1	-	TRBD2	CASSPGLAGPGNEQFF	TGCGCCAGCAGCCCGGGACTAGCGGGACCCGGCAATGAGCAGTTCTTC
TRBV6-5	TRBJ1-5	-	-	CASSRFADSNQPQHF	TGTGCCAGCTCAAGATTCGCGGATAGCAATCAGCCCCAGCATTTT
TRBV5-1	TRBJ2-7	few	-	CASSWGLPLRSYEQYF	TGCGCCAGCAGCTGGGGCCTCCCCCTAAGGTCCTACGAGCAGTACTTC
TRBV5-6	TRBJ1-1	few	-	CASSLAPGNTEAFF	TGTGCCAGCAGCTTGGCCCCGGGGAACACTGAAGCTTTCTTT
TRBV10-1	TRBJ1-1	few	-	CASSESNNEAFF	TGCGCCAGCAGTGAGTCGAACAATGAAGCTTTCTTT
TRBV30	TRBJ2-2	-	-	CAWSLKTGTGELFF	TGTGCCTGGAGCCTGAAAACGGGCACCGGGGAGCTGTTTTTT
TRBV2	TRBJ1-5	-	-	CASSRTDNSNQPQHF	TGTGCCAGCAGTCGTACAGATAATAGCAATCAGCCCCAGCATTTT
TRBV19	TRBJ1-2	-	TRBD1	CASSRSATGTYGYTF	TGTGCCAGTAGTAGATCCGCGACAGGGACGTATGGCTACACCTTC
TRBV18	TRBJ2-2	-	-	CASSPRSPQGELFF	TGTGCCAGCTCACCACGGTCTCCTCAGGGGGAGCTGTTTTTT
TRBV6-5	TRBJ2-7	-	TRBD1	CASNGQGDNEQYF	TGTGCCAGCAACGGACAGGGGGACAACGAGCAGTACTTC
TRBV19	TRBJ1-2	few	-	CASSRPFRGNYGYTF	TGTGCCAGTAGCCGACCCTTCAGGGGCAACTATGGCTACACCTTC
TRBV6-1	TRBJ2-7	few	-	CATRTGGTYEQYF	TGTGCCACGAGAACAGGTGGAACCTACGAGCAGTACTTC
TRBV9	TRBJ2-3	few	-	CASSVSGSTDTQYF	TGTGCCAGCAGCGTAAGCGGTAGCACAGATACGCAGTATTTT
TRBV5-4	TRBJ2-2	-	-	CARSSGATGELFF	TGTGCCAGAAGCAGTGGAGCCACCGGGGAGCTGTTTTTT
TRBV7-2	TRBJ2-3	few	TRBD2	CASNRGGSGTDTQYF	TGTGCCAGCAACCGCGGCGGGAGTGGGACAGATACGCAGTATTTT
TRBV5-1	TRBJ1-5	few	-	CASSFAGVYSNQPQHF	TGCGCCAGCAGCTTCGCGGGGGTGTATAGCAATCAGCCCCAGCATTTT
TRBV7-6	TRBJ2-3	-	TRBD2	CASSKGTSGYTDTQYF	TGTGCCAGCAGCAAAGGGACTAGCGGATACACAGATACGCAGTATTTT
TRBV30	TRBJ1-2	-	-	CAWSVTGPYGYTF	TGTGCCTGGAGTGTAACAGGCCCCTATGGCTACACCTTC
TRBV7-2	TRBJ2-2	-	-	CARGAPGDTGELFF	TGTGCCAGGGGGGCGCCTGGCGACACCGGGGAGCTGTTTTTT
TRBV18	TRBJ2-3	few	-	CASSPSAGDTQYF	TGTGCCAGCTCACCATCGGCGGGAGATACGCAGTATTTT
TRBV25-1	TRBJ2-3	few	-	CASSAGADTQYF	TGTGCCAGCAGTGCAGGGGCAGATACGCAGTATTTT
TRBV5-1	TRBJ2-1	few	TRBD1	CASSWRGDRGHNEQFF	TGCGCCAGCAGCTGGAGGGGGGACAGGGGGCATAATGAGCAGTTCTTC
TRBV5-1	TRBJ1-4	-	-	CASSRDTHEREKLFF	TGCGCCAGCAGCCGGGACACCCACGAGAGGGAAAAACTGTTTTTT
TRBV6-5	TRBJ2-7	few	-	CASQAELYYEQYF	TGTGCCAGCCAGGCAGAACTTTACTACGAGCAGTACTTC
TRBV9	TRBJ2-1	few	-	CASSVAGGSSYNEQFF	TGTGCCAGCAGCGTCGCCGGAGGGAGCTCCTACAATGAGCAGTTCTTC
TRBV15	TRBJ2-2	few	-	CATSWPGLQNTGELFF	TGTGCCACCAGCTGGCCGGGTCTTCAAAACACCGGGGAGCTGTTTTTT